The T cell receptor (beta chain) described here comes from a study of cytomegalovirus exposure and HLA in healthy donors. Study-wide context: Early release data held 75 million to 100 million unique TCRs from HLA-typed donors. Overall study findings and caveats: Later examination showed HLA-associated TCR beta chains had greater clonal expansion than equally common others. Donor immune exposure was known only as CMV serostatus. After further analysis at a later stage, 15,000 to 20,000 TCR beta sequences were associated with HLA alleles at 0.05 false discovery rate.

The PCR had 60 Vbeta and 13 Jbeta primers. Only in-frame clones appear in the TCRdb table, and some are missing; sequencing was by immunoSEQ multiplex PCR. The table lists about 140,000 clones, around 80% of them singletons. This CDR3 is 14 amino acids long. The germline V and J ends were trimmed by 4 bases and 4 bases, with 14 bases remaining between them. Germline CDR1 SGHNT, CDR2 YYREEE (reference sequence). As to this clone: Its matching antigen is unknown.

The sample taken for sequencing was PBMCs. The chain employs TRBV5-4 and TRBJ1-1; D possibly corresponds to TRBD1 (5 bases). The sequence was obtained from a man aged 40-49 years in good health and CMV-seronegative. The CDR3 bases are TGTGCCAGCAGCCACGCGGCCAGGGCCACTGAAGCTTTCTTT. Amino acid sequence: CASSHAARATEAFF.